The 29 T cell receptor beta chains listed next were all sequenced from one sample in a study of T-cell memory formation after mild COVID-19. TCRdb reprocessed the 5' RACE reads with MiXCR, giving one entry per CDR3 protein. The sample has 15,000 or so distinct CDR3 sequences; over 20% are singletons. Specimen: PBMCs or a T cell subset sorted from them (not recorded which). These receptors were taken from a man between 18 and 35 years old who had mild COVID-19 (a few samples of this study predate the infection). Cell type and time point are not known.

The chain combines TRBV14 with TRBJ2-7; 9 nucleotides match TRBD1. Per the germline V gene, CDR1 is SGHDN and CDR2 is FVKESK. The V gene end was trimmed by 4 bases and the J gene end by 3 bases; junction bases not matched to a gene: 7. CDR3 length: 15 residues. CDR3 loop: CASSRPGQGYYEQYF. The CDR3 nucleotides read TGTGCCAGCAGCCGTCCGGGACAGGGATACTACGAGCAGTACTTC. The variable domain in full, completed from reference TRBV14 and TRBJ2-7, reads EAGVTQFPSHSVIEKGQTVTLRCDPISGHDNLYWYRRVMGKEIKFLLHFVKESKQDESGMPNNRFLAERTGGTYSTLKVQPAELEDSGVYFCASSRPGQGYYEQYFGPGTRLTVT.

This clonotype was observed at least ten times. V is TRBV20-1 and J is TRBJ1-6; TRBD1 matches 8 bases. CDR1 is DFQATT, CDR2 SNEGSKA, per germline (reference sequence). The CDR3 loop spans 18 amino acids. The junction had 9 bases not matched to a gene; V was cut back by 1 base and J by 1 base. The chain's CDR3 is CSARGGQEHWSYNSPLHF. CDR3 nucleotides: TGCAGTGCTAGAGGGGGACAGGAGCATTGGTCCTATAATTCACCCCTCCACTTT.

Many counts were recorded for this clonotype. This chain connects TRBV7-3 to TRBJ2-2; D not certain. The CDR3 loop spans 16 amino acids. V dropped 2 bases and J dropped 7 bases, with 17 bases sitting between them. Germline V gives CDR1 SGHTA, CDR2 FQGTGA. The CDR3 spells CASSLVSWQLGGELFF. CDR3 coding DNA: TGTGCCAGCAGCTTAGTATCATGGCAATTGGGCGGGGAGCTGTTTTTT.

This clonotype was picked up many times. The rearrangement links TRBV5-5 to TRBJ1-4; D is uncertain. Trimming removed 0 bases at V and 10 bases at J, with 4 bases between. CDR1 SGHKS and CDR2 YYEKEE come from the germline V gene (reference sequence). This CDR3 spans 11 amino acids. This CDR3 is CASSLELKLFF. The CDR3 nucleotides are TGTGCCAGCAGCTTGGAGCTAAAACTGTTTTTT. Full variable domain (remainder filled in from reference TRBV5-5 and TRBJ1-4): DAGVTQSPTHLIKTRGQQVTLRCSPISGHKSVSWYQQVLGQGPQFIFQYYEKEERGRGNFPDRFSARQFPNYSSELNVNALLLGDSALYLCASSLELKLFFGSGTQLSVL.

This clonotype was recorded at least ten times. The chain joins TRBV4-1 to TRBJ1-2; 7 positions match TRBD1. Germline lookup yields CDR1 MGHRA and CDR2 YSYEKL. Trimming removed 3 bases from V and 4 bases from J; junction bases left unmatched: 5. The CDR3 is made up of 14 amino acids. The CDR3 DNA reads as TGCGCCAGCAGCCAGAGGGGACAGATCTATGGCTACACCTTC. This codes for CASSQRGQIYGYTF.

The rearrangement links TRBV5-6 to TRBJ1-2; D unresolved. V lost 3 bases and J 5 bases, leaving 8 bases between the germline ends. Looked up from germline, CDR1 is SGHDT and CDR2 is YYEEEE. This CDR3 contains 12 residues. The CDR3, as DNA: TGTGCCAGCAGCTCCGGTGGATATGGCTACACCTTC. It encodes CASSSGGYGYTF.

This clonotype was picked up many times. The rearrangement uses TRBV12-3 or TRBV12-4 and TRBJ1-1; no firm D call. Trimming stripped 6 bases from V and 7 bases from J, with 12 bases between. This CDR3 is built from 12 residues. CDR3 nucleotide sequence: TGTGCCAGCAGAAAAGTGGCCGGTGAAGCTTTCTTT. This gives the protein CASRKVAGEAFF.

This clonotype was counted a few times. V usage is TRBV13 and J usage is TRBJ1-3; 8 bases fit TRBD1. Germline V CDR1 and CDR2: PRHDT, FYEKMQ (reference sequence). V was clipped by 4 bases and J by 2 bases; unmatched bases: 4. CDR3 length: 15 amino acids. CDR3 bases: TGTGCCAGCAGCTCTTGGACAGGGACTGGAAACACCATATATTTT. It is translated as CASSSWTGTGNTIYF. The variable domain in full, with the rest retrieved from reference TRBV13 and TRBJ1-3, is AAGVIQSPRHLIKEKRETATLKCYPIPRHDTVYWYQQGPGQDPQFLISFYEKMQSDKGSIPDRFSAQQFSDYHSELNMSSLELGDSALYFCASSSWTGTGNTIYFGEGSWLTVV.

This clonotype was detected many times. This chain uses TRBV6-5 with TRBJ1-6, with D tentatively TRBD1 (6 bases). CDR3 length: 11 residues. Germline V lookup: CDR1 MNHEY, CDR2 SVGAGI. V was pared by 6 bases and J by 12 bases, with 9 bases between. The CDR3 here is CASRQGGPLHF. The CDR3 coding sequence is TGTGCCAGCAGACAGGGTGGACCCCTCCACTTT.

The chain's CDR3 is CASSLVGRQGRSGYTF. CDR3 DNA sequence: TGTGCCAGCTCCCTTGTGGGGCGGCAGGGAAGGAGTGGCTACACCTTC. The chain employs TRBV2 and TRBJ1-2; D may be TRBD1 (5 bases). The CDR3 runs 16 residues. Trimming shortened V by 8 bases and J by 7 bases, and 26 bases separated the two germline ends. Per the germline V gene, CDR1 is SNHLY and CDR2 is FYNNEI.

This clonotype was seen a few times. The chain has TRBV5-5 and TRBJ1-2; a weak D match, TRBD1 (6 bases). Trimming left V 4 bases short and J 4 bases short, with 17 bases between. This CDR3 is 15 amino acids long. Germline V CDR1 and CDR2: SGHKS, YYEKEE (reference sequence). In DNA, the CDR3 is TGTGCCAGCAGCGCAACAGGGATCCCAACCTATGGCTACACCTTC. It translates to CASSATGIPTYGYTF.

The rearrangement uses TRBV20-1 and TRBJ2-7; perhaps D is TRBD1 or TRBD2 (6 bases each). The germline CDR1 and CDR2 sequences are DFQATT and SNEGSKA (reference sequence). The V end lost 1 base, the J end lost 4 bases, and 14 bases lay between the germline ends. This CDR3 has 14 amino acids. The CDR3 sequence: CSARGGTNGYEQYF. CDR3 in DNA: TGCAGTGCTAGAGGCGGGACAAACGGTTACGAGCAGTACTTC.

This chain links TRBV20-1 with TRBJ1-1; unclear D gene. The CDR3 is 13 residues long. Germline-derived CDR1 and CDR2 are DFQATT and SNEGSKA (reference sequence). V lost 1 base, J lost 5 bases, and 11 bases lay in between. The CDR3 reads CSARVPGGTEAFF. The CDR3 DNA sequence: TGCAGTGCTAGAGTTCCGGGTGGAACTGAAGCTTTCTTT.

This clonotype has a single count. The CDR3 DNA reads as TGTGCCAGCAGCCTGGGACTAGCGGGAATCTACGAGCAGTACTTC. Amino acids: CASSLGLAGIYEQYF. The V call is TRBV5-5, the J call TRBJ2-7; 13 positions match TRBD2. Trimming at V came to 4 bases and at J to 3 bases, leaving 4 bases not matched to a gene. CDR1 is SGHKS, CDR2 YYEKEE, per germline (reference sequence). The CDR3 contains 15 residues.

In its sample, this clonotype was seen many times. The chain carries TRBV10-3 and TRBJ1-6; possibly TRBD1 for D (5 bases). The CDR3 covers 15 residues. The germline gives CDR1 ENHRY, CDR2 SYGVKD. Trimming pared 2 bases from V and 6 bases from J, leaving 11 bases between. DNA for the CDR3: TGTGCCATCAGTGAGGCTTCAGGGTTTAATTCACCCCTCCACTTT. As protein: CAISEASGFNSPLHF.

This clonotype was recorded at least ten times. This chain links TRBV5-1 with TRBJ1-1; no clear D. The CDR3 has 15 residues. V was clipped by 0 bases and J by 6 bases, with 15 bases between them. Germline V lookup: CDR1 SGHRS, CDR2 YFSETQ. CDR3: CASSLEWQVVAEAFF. CDR3 sequence (DNA): TGCGCCAGCAGCTTGGAGTGGCAGGTCGTCGCTGAAGCTTTCTTT.

The chain links TRBV6-5 to TRBJ1-6; D possibly corresponds to TRBD1 (6 bases). Germline V CDR1 and CDR2: MNHEY, SVGAGI. This CDR3 contains 15 residues. The V end was cut by 2 bases, the J end by 10 bases, with 15 bases between. CDR3 protein: CASSYLPARGSPLHF. The CDR3 DNA reads as TGTGCCAGCAGTTACCTTCCCGCCAGGGGCTCACCCCTCCACTTT.

The genes are TRBV7-9 and TRBJ2-7, with unresolved D. CDR1 is SEHNR and CDR2 is FQNEAQ in the germline V gene (reference sequence). V was cut by 5 bases and J by 5 bases, with 16 bases left in between. This CDR3 is built from 14 residues. This CDR3 reads CASSPLTLANEQYV. CDR3 in DNA: TGTGCCAGCAGCCCCCTGACCCTGGCCAACGAGCAGTACGTC.

This clonotype showed up many times. This chain connects TRBV6-5 to TRBJ1-6; 8 bases line up with TRBD1. Germline V gene sequence: CDR1 MNHEY, CDR2 SVGAGI. The CDR3 loop spans 15 amino acids. V gave up 6 bases and J gave up 6 bases; unmatched junction bases: 7. The CDR3 protein is CASRTGAGGNSPLHF. For the CDR3, the DNA is TGTGCCAGCAGGACAGGGGCCGGGGGTAATTCACCCCTCCACTTT.

V usage is TRBV12-3 or TRBV12-4 and J usage is TRBJ2-3; 9 nucleotides agree with TRBD2. The CDR3 consists of 17 residues. V shed 7 bases and J 1 base; nucleotides not matched to a gene: 12. CDR3 sequence reads: CASTRWGPSGGTDTQYF. The CDR3 DNA follows: TGTGCCAGCACCCGGTGGGGGCCTAGCGGGGGCACAGATACGCAGTATTTT.

The chain links TRBV20-1 to TRBJ1-1; tentatively, D is TRBD1 (6 bases). The V and J ends lost 6 bases and 5 bases respectively, with 16 bases between them. The CDR3 runs 13 residues. Germline CDR1 reads DFQATT; CDR2 reads SNEGSKA (reference sequence). The CDR3 coding sequence is TGCAGTGCCCTTACTCAGGGGTTGACTGAAGCTTTCTTT. Translation: CSALTQGLTEAFF.

The CDR3 protein is CASSIDSGTNQPQHF. The CDR3 DNA reads as TGTGCCAGCAGCATCGACTCGGGGACAAATCAGCCCCAGCATTTT. This chain connects TRBV7-2 to TRBJ1-5; D might be TRBD1 (6 bases). V was shortened by 5 bases and J by 4 bases, with 15 bases between the two germline ends. This CDR3 region has 15 residues. Germline CDR1 reads SGHTA; CDR2 reads FQGNSA.

The table lists this clonotype with many counts. The chain is built from TRBV4-1 and TRBJ1-1; no clear D gene. The germline V gene has CDR1 MGHRA and CDR2 YSYEKL. V gave up 3 bases and J gave up 5 bases, with 10 bases separating them. This CDR3 is 13 amino acids long. The CDR3 sequence is CASSQRQGTEAFF. DNA for the CDR3: TGCGCCAGCAGCCAGAGACAAGGAACTGAAGCTTTCTTT.

There are many counts of this clonotype. V usage is TRBV10-3 and J usage is TRBJ2-4, with D unclear. V gave up 3 bases and J gave up 1 base, with 7 bases separating them. This CDR3 has 14 residues. In germline, CDR1 is ENHRY, CDR2 SYGVKD. DNA for the CDR3: TGTGCCATCAGTGATGAAGGGGCCAAAAACATTCAGTACTTC. It translates to CAISDEGAKNIQYF.

This clonotype was found many times. The V call is TRBV7-9, the J call TRBJ1-1; D gene unclear. CDR1 and CDR2 from the germline V gene are SEHNR and FQNEAQ (reference sequence). Trimming pared 3 bases from V and 0 bases from J, leaving 11 bases between. This CDR3 comprises 15 residues. CDR3 loop: CASSFQAIMNTEAFF. CDR3 nucleotide sequence: TGTGCCAGCAGCTTCCAGGCTATCATGAACACTGAAGCTTTCTTT.

This clonotype was detected a few times. V gene TRBV6-5 combines with J gene TRBJ1-2; D uncertain. V lost 5 bases and J 4 bases, leaving 14 bases between the germline ends. Germline assignment: CDR1 MNHEY and CDR2 SVGAGI. The CDR3 sequence is 14 residues long. CDR3 sequence reads: CASSVGEGGYGYTF. Here the CDR3 DNA reads TGTGCCAGCAGTGTCGGGGAGGGAGGCTATGGCTACACCTTC.

The chain combines TRBV28 with TRBJ2-7; D is unresolved. Germline-derived CDR1 and CDR2 are MDHEN and SYDVKM. The CDR3 runs to 13 residues. V was clipped by 5 bases and J by 6 bases, with 14 bases between them. This CDR3 reads CASSPRPTGEQYF. The CDR3 nucleotides are TGTGCCAGCAGTCCTAGACCGACCGGCGAGCAGTACTTC. The variable domain in full, with the rest retrieved from reference TRBV28 and TRBJ2-7, is DVKVTQSSRYLVKRTGEKVFLECVQDMDHENMFWYRQDPGLGLRLIYFSYDVKMKEKGDIPEGYSVSREKKERFSLILESASTNQTSMYLCASSPRPTGEQYFGPGTRLTVT.

This clonotype was counted a few times. The rearrangement links TRBV6-5 to TRBJ1-2; tentative D call: TRBD1 (6 bases). CDR1 and CDR2 from the germline V gene are MNHEY and SVGAGI. Trimming shortened V by 5 bases and J by 5 bases, and 15 bases separated the two germline ends. The CDR3 length is 14 residues. In DNA, the CDR3 is TGTGCCAGCAGTGCACAGGGACCCCGGTATGGCTACACCTTC. Its translation: CASSAQGPRYGYTF.

This clonotype was counted only a few times. The CDR3 reads CASSPDRNTDTQYF. In nucleotides, the CDR3 is TGTGCCAGCAGCCCGGACAGGAACACAGATACGCAGTATTTT. The chain uses TRBV7-2 and TRBJ2-3, with 7 bases that match TRBD1. The CDR3 extends over 14 amino acids. J lost 2 bases, V lost 5 bases, and 4 bases had no gene match. Germline assignment: CDR1 SGHTA and CDR2 FQGNSA.